Below, 11 T cell receptor beta chains from the same sample are listed, as sequenced in a study of cytomegalovirus exposure and HLA in healthy donors. A multiplex PCR was run with 60 Vbeta primers and 13 Jbeta primers. Generated by immunoSEQ multiplex PCR, the TCRdb table keeps only in-frame clones and is missing some. The table shows about 64,000 clones, with around 78% occurring only once. Sequencing was performed on PBMCs. The receptors here all came from a man aged 18 to 29 in good health and CMV-seropositive.

J is TRBJ2-5 and V is TRBV2; D is ambiguous. CDR1 SNHLY and CDR2 FYNNEI come from the germline V gene. Trimming removed 8 bases at V and 4 bases at J, with 11 bases between. This CDR3 is built from 12 residues. CDR3 in amino acids: CASARVRETQYF. CDR3 DNA sequence: TGTGCCAGCGCTCGGGTGAGAGAGACCCAGTACTTC.

This sequence joins TRBV9 and TRBJ2-2; D gene uncertain. This CDR3 contains 12 residues. Germline lookup yields CDR1 SGDLS and CDR2 YYNGEE. V was trimmed by 0 bases and J by 7 bases, leaving 4 bases between them. In nucleotides, the CDR3 is TGTGCCAGCAGCGTAGTAGACGGGGAGCTGTTTTTT. It specifies CASSVVDGELFF.

This clone was picked up one time. V is TRBV7-2 and J is TRBJ2-7; 8 bases align to TRBD2. The CDR3 is 15 amino acids. The germline V gene encodes CDR1 SGHTA and CDR2 FQGNSA. With 4 bases clipped from V and 1 base from J, the junction kept 6 bases outside the gene matches. This CDR3 reads CASSSLAGGSYEQYF. The CDR3 bases are TGTGCCAGCAGCTCCCTCGCGGGGGGATCCTACGAGCAGTACTTC.

The gene calls are TRBV6-1 and TRBJ2-3; no clear D. There are 14 residues in the CDR3. V lost 7 bases and J 2 bases, leaving 13 bases between the germline ends. Germline-derived CDR1 and CDR2 are MNHNS and SASEGT. The CDR3 bases are TGTGCCAGCAAGACAAGTCCCAACACAGATACGCAGTATTTT. Translated, it gives CASKTSPNTDTQYF.

V usage is TRBV2 and J usage is TRBJ2-6, with a possible D match to TRBD2 (6 bases). Germline assignment: CDR1 SNHLY and CDR2 FYNNEI. Trimming left V 2 bases short and J 4 bases short, with 12 bases between. This CDR3 is 16 amino acids long. The CDR3 DNA sequence: TGTGCCAGCAGTGAAACGGCCGGAGGGGGGGCCAACGTCCTGACTTTC. Its protein is CASSETAGGGANVLTF.

The chain links TRBV28 to TRBJ2-1, with 9 bases aligning to TRBD1. V shed 6 bases and J 8 bases; nucleotides not matched to a gene: 8. This CDR3 contains 14 residues. Germline-derived CDR1 and CDR2 are MDHEN and SYDVKM. CDR3 sequence reads: CASSPDRGKDEQFF. The CDR3 DNA reads TGTGCCAGCAGCCCGGACAGGGGTAAGGATGAGCAGTTCTTC.

The gene calls are TRBV29-1 and TRBJ2-7; 8 nucleotides match TRBD2. Germline CDR1 reads SQVTM; CDR2 reads ANQGSEA. The CDR3 runs to 13 residues. V lost 4 bases to trimming and J lost 5 bases; unmatched junction nucleotides: 7. CDR3 residues: CSVGLASPNEQYF. The CDR3 DNA follows: TGCAGCGTTGGACTAGCGTCGCCGAACGAGCAGTACTTC.

The V gene is TRBV19, the J gene TRBJ2-7; 8 nucleotides line up with TRBD1. The CDR3 is 13 residues long. V lost 3 bases to trimming and J lost 6 bases; unmatched junction nucleotides: 4. Germline assignment: CDR1 LNHDA and CDR2 SQIVND (reference sequence). CDR3 in amino acids: CASSMTGDSEQYF. The DNA for the CDR3 is TGTGCCAGTAGTATGACAGGGGATAGCGAGCAGTACTTC.

The table lists this clone with a count of one. The chain recombines TRBV30 with TRBJ2-5; D gene unclear. The CDR3 runs to 13 residues. The germline CDR1 and CDR2 sequences are GTSNPN and SVGIG (reference sequence). Trimming removed 0 bases from V and 0 bases from J, with 5 bases in between. The CDR3 DNA sequence: TGTGCCTGGAGTGTCGCAGACCAAGAGACCCAGTACTTC. Residues: CAWSVADQETQYF.

This sequence joins TRBV6-1 and TRBJ2-3, with D maybe TRBD2 (6 bases). Trimming pared 6 bases from V and 4 bases from J, leaving 17 bases between. Germline V gene data show CDR1 as MNHNS and CDR2 as SASEGT. CDR3 length: 15 amino acids. CDR3 loop: CASREWVAESDTQYF. Written as DNA, the CDR3 is TGTGCCAGCAGGGAGTGGGTAGCGGAATCAGATACGCAGTATTTT.

This clone has only one observation. This CDR3 is CASSPAASNQPQHF. CDR3 in DNA: TGTGCCAGCAGCCCGGCGGCTAGCAATCAGCCCCAGCATTTT. This chain joins TRBV6-6 and TRBJ1-5; no firm D call. Germline V gene data show CDR1 as MNHNY and CDR2 as SVGAGI (reference sequence). This CDR3 is built from 14 residues. V was trimmed by 6 bases and J by 0 bases, leaving 9 bases between them.